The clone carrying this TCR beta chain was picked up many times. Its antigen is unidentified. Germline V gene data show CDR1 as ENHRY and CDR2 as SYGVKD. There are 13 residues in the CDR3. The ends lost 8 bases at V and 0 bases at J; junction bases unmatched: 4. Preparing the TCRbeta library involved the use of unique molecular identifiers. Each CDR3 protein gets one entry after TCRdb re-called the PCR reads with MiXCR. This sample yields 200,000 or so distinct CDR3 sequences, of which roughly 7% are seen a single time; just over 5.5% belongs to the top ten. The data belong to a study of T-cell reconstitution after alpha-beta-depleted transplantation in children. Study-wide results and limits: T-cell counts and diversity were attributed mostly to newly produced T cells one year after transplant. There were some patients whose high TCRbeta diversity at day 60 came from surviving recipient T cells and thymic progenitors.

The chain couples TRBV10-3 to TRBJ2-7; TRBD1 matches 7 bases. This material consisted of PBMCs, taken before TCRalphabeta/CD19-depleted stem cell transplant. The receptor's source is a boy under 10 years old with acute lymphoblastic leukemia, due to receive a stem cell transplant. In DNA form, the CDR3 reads TGTGCCATCGGGGCAGGGGGCTCCTACGAGCAGTACTTC. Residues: CAIGAGGSYEQYF.